This T cell receptor beta chain was sequenced for a study of beta chain features in type 1 diabetes. Study background: The patient and healthy donor groups were comparable for age, gender and cell yields. Study-wide findings and caveats: Reduced insertions and increased deletions marked VDJ junctions in type 1 diabetes patients. Across all four CD4+ subsets, people with type 1 diabetes showed modestly shorter TCRB CDR3s. The naive, central memory and Treg TCRB repertoires looked more alike in patients than they did in healthy donors.

It was via CD45RO/CCR7/CD25/CD127/CD95/CD27 that CD4+ naive, central memory, regulatory and stem cell-like memory cells were sorted. This clone was recorded a few times. No antigen is known for it. The V and J ends lost 5 bases and 6 bases, in that order; junction bases with no gene match: 3. The CDR3 contains 12 residues. Germline values: CDR1 SEHNR, CDR2 FQNEAQ (reference sequence). Expressed TCRB transcripts were sequenced, since all the RNA that had been isolated was reverse transcribed. The protocol was immunoSEQ multiplex PCR, while the TCRdb copy is restricted to in-frame clones and leaves out a portion. The profile shows around 260,000 clones, approximately 25% of them singletons.

Material for sequencing was naive CD4+ T cells from blood. The TCR originated in a woman aged 25 to 39 with type 1 diabetes. The chain carries TRBV7-9 and TRBJ2-7; TRBD1 aligns across 8 bases. CDR3 sequence (DNA): TGTGCCAGCAGCATAACAGGGGGCGAGCAGTACTTC. Translating gives CASSITGGEQYF.